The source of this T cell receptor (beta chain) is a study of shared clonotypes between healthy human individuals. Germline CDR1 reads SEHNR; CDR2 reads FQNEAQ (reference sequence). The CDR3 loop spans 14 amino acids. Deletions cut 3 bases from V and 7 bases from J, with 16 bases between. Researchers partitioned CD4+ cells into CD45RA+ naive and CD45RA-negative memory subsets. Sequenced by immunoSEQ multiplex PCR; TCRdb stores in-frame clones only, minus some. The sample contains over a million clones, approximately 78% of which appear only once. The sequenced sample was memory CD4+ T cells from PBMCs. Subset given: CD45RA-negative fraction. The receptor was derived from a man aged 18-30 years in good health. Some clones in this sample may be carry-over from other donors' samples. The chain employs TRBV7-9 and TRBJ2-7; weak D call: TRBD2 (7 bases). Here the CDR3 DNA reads TGTGCCAGCAGCTTTTTAGGGGGGGAGAGAGAGCAGTACTTC. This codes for CASSFLGGEREQYF.